This T cell receptor beta chain was obtained from a study of shared clonotypes between healthy human individuals. Clones were sequenced by immunoSEQ multiplex PCR, and TCRdb holds only the in-frame ones, with some missing. The sample shows 600,000 to 750,000 clones, approximately 77% of them seen only once. Whole-study results and caveats: Compared with memory subsets, naive subsets generally had larger estimated richness.

The CDR3 runs 13 residues. Germline CDR1 and CDR2: MDHEN and SYDVKM. Remarks on this clone: Its antigen is not identified. Sequence at one end of the junction differs from germline and may be a read error.

The sequence was obtained from a woman in her 30s in good health. V gene TRBV28 combines with J gene TRBJ2-7, with D perhaps TRBD1 or TRBD2 (5 bases each). Specimen: memory CD4+ T cells sorted from blood. Subset here: CD45RA-negative fraction. CDR3 protein: CATLNLSPWGWSF. The CDR3 nucleotides are TGTGCCACCCTTAACCTTTCCCCTTGGGGGTGGAGCTTC.